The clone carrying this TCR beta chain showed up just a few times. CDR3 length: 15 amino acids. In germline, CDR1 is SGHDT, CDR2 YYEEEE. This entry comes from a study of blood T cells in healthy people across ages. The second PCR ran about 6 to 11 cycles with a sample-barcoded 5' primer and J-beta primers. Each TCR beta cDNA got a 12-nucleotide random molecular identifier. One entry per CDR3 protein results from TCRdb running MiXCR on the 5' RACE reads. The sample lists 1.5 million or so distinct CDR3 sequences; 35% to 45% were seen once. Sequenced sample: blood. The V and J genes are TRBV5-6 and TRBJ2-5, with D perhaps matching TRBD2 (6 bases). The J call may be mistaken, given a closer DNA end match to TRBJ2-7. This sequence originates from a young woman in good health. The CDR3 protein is CASSLGGGIMDEQYF. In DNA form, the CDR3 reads TGTGCCAGCAGCTTGGGAGGCGGGATTATGGACGAGCAGTACTTC.